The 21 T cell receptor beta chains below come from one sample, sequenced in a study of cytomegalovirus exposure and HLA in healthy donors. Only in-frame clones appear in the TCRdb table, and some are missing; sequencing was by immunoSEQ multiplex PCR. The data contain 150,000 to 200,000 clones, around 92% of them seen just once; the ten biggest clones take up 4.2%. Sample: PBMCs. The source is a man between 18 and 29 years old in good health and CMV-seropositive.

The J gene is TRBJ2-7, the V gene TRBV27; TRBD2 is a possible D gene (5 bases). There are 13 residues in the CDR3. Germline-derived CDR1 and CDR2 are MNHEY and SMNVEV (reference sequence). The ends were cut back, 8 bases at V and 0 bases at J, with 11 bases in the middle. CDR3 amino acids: CASSGTSSYEQYF. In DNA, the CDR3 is TGTGCCAGCTCGGGAACCAGCTCCTACGAGCAGTACTTC.

This CDR3 is CASSFWETYGYTF. Written as DNA, the CDR3 is TGTGCCAGCAGTTTCTGGGAGACCTATGGCTACACCTTC. J is TRBJ1-2 and V is TRBV28; D remains ambiguous. V was cut by 3 bases and J by 4 bases, with 9 bases left in between. Germline assignment: CDR1 MDHEN and CDR2 SYDVKM. There are 13 residues in the CDR3.

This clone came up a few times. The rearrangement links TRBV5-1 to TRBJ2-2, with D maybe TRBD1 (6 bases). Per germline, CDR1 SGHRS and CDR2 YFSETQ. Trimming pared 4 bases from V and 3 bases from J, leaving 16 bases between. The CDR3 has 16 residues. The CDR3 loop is CASSPTGTPDTGELFF. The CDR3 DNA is TGCGCCAGCAGCCCCACCGGGACACCGGACACCGGGGAGCTGTTTTTT.

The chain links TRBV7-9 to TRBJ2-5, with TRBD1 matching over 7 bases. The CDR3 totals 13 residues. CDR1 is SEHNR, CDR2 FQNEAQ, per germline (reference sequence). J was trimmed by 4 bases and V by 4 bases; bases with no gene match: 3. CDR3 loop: CASSWGQTETQYF. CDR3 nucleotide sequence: TGTGCCAGCAGCTGGGGACAGACAGAGACCCAGTACTTC.

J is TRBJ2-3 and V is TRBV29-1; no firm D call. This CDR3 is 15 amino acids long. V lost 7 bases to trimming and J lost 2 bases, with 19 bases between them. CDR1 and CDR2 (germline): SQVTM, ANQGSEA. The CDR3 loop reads CSAIPSRLITDTQYF. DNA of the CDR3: TGCAGCGCAATACCCTCGCGGCTCATCACAGATACGCAGTATTTT.

CDR3 protein: CASSFAGGIYEQYF. The CDR3 region has the DNA TGTGCCAGCAGCTTCGCGGGAGGCATCTACGAGCAGTACTTC. The chain couples TRBV7-9 to TRBJ2-7; the match to TRBD2 covers 8 bases. This CDR3 has 14 amino acids. In germline, CDR1 is SEHNR, CDR2 FQNEAQ (reference sequence). J gave up 3 bases and V 3 bases, and 4 bases lay outside the gene matches.

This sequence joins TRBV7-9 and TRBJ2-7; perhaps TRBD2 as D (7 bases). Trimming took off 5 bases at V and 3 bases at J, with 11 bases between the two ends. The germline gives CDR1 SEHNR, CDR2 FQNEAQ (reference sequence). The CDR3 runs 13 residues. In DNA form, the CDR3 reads TGTGCCAGCAGCGCGGGGGCCGTCTACGAGCAGTACTTC. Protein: CASSAGAVYEQYF.

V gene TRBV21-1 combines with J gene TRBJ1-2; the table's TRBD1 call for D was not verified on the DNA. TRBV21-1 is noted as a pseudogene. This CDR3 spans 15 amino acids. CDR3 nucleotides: TGTGCCAGGGACAGGGCCTCCCCTTTCCTCTATGGCTACACCTTC. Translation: CARDRASPFLYGYTF.

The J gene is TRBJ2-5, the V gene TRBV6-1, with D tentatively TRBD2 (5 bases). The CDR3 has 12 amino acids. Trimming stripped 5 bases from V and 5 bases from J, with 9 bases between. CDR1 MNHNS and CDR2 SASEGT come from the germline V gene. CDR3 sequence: CASSTGSETQYF. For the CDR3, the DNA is TGTGCCAGCAGTACGGGATCGGAGACCCAGTACTTC.

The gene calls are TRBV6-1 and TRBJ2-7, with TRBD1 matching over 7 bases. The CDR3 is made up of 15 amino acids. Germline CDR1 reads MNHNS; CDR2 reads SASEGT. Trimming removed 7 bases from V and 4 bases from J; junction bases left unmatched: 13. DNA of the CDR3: TGTGCCAGCACCGAATCGGACAGGCTTTGGTACGAGCAGTACTTC. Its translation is CASTESDRLWYEQYF.

The DNA for the CDR3 is TGTGCCAGCAGTGAGACTAGCCCCAACAATGGTGAGCAGTTCTTC. Its protein is CASSETSPNNGEQFF. The chain combines TRBV6-1 with TRBJ2-1, with 7 bases aligning to TRBD2. This CDR3 is built from 15 residues. Trimming cost V 3 bases and J 9 bases; bases outside gene matches: 11. CDR1 is MNHNS and CDR2 is SASEGT in the germline V gene.

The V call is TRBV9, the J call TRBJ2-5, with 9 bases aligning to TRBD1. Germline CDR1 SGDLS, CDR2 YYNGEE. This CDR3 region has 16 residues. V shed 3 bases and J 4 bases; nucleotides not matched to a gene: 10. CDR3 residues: CASSASLQGATETQYF. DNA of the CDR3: TGTGCCAGCAGCGCCTCCCTACAGGGGGCGACAGAGACCCAGTACTTC.

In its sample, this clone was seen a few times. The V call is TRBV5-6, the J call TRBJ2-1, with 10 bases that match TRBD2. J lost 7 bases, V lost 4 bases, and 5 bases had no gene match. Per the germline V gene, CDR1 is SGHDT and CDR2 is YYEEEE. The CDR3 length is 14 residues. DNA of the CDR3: TGTGCCAGCAGCGTCAGCGGGAGGGCGAATGAGCAGTTCTTC. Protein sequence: CASSVSGRANEQFF.

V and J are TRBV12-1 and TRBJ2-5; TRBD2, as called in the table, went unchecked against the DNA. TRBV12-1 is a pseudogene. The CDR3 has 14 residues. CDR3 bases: TGTGCCAGTCCCGCGGGACTAAAGAAAGAGACCCAGTACTTC. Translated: CASPAGLKKETQYF.

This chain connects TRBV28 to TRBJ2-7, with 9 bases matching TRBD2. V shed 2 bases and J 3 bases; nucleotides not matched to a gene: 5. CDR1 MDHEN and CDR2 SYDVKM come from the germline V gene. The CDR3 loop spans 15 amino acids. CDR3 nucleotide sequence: TGTGCCAGCAGTTTAAATCTAGCGGGAAACTACGAGCAGTACTTC. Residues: CASSLNLAGNYEQYF.

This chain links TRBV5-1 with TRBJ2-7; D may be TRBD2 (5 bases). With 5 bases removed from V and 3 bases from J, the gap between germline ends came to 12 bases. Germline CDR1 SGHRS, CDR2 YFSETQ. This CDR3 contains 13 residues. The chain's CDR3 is CASRVEDLYEQYF. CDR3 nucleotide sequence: TGCGCCAGCAGAGTGGAGGATCTCTACGAGCAGTACTTC.

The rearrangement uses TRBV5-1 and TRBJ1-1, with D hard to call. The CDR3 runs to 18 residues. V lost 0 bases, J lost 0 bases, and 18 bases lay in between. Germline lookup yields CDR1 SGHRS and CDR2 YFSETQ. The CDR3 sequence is CASSLAFTGKNLNTEAFF. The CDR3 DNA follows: TGCGCCAGCAGCTTGGCCTTTACGGGGAAAAACTTGAACACTGAAGCTTTCTTT.

The CDR3 loop reads CASSWGRGVAGYTF. CDR3 DNA: TGTGCCAGTAGTTGGGGCAGGGGGGTCGCGGGCTACACCTTC. V and J are TRBV19 and TRBJ1-2, with TRBD1 identical over 7 bases. Germline V gives CDR1 LNHDA, CDR2 SQIVND (reference sequence). This CDR3 is built from 14 residues. V trimming: 5 bases; J trimming: 8 bases; junction bases outside the gene matches: 11.

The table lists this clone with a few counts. The CDR3 DNA reads as TGTGCCAGCAGCAAGCGGACAGGCGGAAACTATGGCTACACCTTC. This translates into CASSKRTGGNYGYTF. The genes are TRBV5-6 and TRBJ1-2; TRBD1 agrees at 7 bases. Germline CDR1 is SGHDT and CDR2 is YYEEEE. V was clipped by 4 bases and J by 2 bases; unmatched bases: 8. The CDR3 covers 15 residues.

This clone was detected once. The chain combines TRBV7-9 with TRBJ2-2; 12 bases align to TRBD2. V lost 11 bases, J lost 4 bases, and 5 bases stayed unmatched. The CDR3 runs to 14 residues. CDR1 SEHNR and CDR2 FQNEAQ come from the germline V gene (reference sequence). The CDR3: CAGRTSGITGELFF. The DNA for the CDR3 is TGTGCCGGAAGGACTAGCGGGATCACCGGGGAGCTGTTTTTT.

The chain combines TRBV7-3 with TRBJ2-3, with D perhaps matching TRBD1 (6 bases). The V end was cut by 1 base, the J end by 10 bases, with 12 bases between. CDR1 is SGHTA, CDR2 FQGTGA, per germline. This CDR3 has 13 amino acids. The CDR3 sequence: CASSLMGAGAQYF. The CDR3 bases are TGTGCCAGCAGCTTAATGGGGGCAGGAGCGCAGTATTTT.